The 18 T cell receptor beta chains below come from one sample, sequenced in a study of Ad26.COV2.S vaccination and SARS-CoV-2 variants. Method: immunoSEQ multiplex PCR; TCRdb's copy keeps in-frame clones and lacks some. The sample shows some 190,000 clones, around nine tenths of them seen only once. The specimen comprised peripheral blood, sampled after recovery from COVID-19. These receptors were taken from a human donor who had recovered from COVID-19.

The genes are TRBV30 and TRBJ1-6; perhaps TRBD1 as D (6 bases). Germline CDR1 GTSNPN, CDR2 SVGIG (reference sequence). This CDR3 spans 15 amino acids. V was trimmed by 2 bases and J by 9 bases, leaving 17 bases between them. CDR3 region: CAWSPWGGQGSPLHF. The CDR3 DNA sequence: TGTGCCTGGAGTCCCTGGGGGGGCCAGGGTTCACCCCTCCACTTT.

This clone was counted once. The CDR3, as DNA: TGCGCCAGCAGCTCGAGTGATGGCTACACCTTC. Its protein is CASSSSDGYTF. V is TRBV5-1 and J is TRBJ1-2; D is undetermined. CDR3 size: 11 residues. Trimming stripped 3 bases from V and 6 bases from J, with 6 bases between. CDR1 is SGHRS, CDR2 YFSETQ, per germline.

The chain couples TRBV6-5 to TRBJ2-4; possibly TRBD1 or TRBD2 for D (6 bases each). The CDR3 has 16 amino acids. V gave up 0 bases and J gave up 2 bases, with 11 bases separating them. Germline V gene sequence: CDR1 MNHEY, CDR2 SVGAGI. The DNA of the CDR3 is TGTGCCAGCAGTTACTCTTCCCGGGGGCCCAAAAACATTCAGTACTTC. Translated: CASSYSSRGPKNIQYF.

In nucleotides, the CDR3 is TGTGCCAGCTCACGGGACAGGGAAGGATCCTACAATGAGCAGTTCTTC. Its translation: CASSRDREGSYNEQFF. The V gene is TRBV18, the J gene TRBJ2-1; 9 bases are shared with TRBD1. The CDR3 runs to 16 residues. Germline CDR1 KGHSH, CDR2 LQKENI. V shed 4 bases and J 1 base; nucleotides not matched to a gene: 5.

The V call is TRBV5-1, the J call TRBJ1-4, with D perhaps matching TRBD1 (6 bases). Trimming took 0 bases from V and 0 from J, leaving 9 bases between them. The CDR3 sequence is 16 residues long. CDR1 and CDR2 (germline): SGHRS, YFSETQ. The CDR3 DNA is TGCGCCAGCAGCTTGGGGGGACATACAACTAATGAAAAACTGTTTTTT. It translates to CASSLGGHTTNEKLFF.

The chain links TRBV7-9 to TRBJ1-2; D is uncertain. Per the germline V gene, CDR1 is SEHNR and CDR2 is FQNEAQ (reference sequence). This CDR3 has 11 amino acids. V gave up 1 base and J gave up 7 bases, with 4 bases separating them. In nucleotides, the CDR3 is TGTGCCAGCAGCTTAGTAGCTGGCTACACCTTC. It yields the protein CASSLVAGYTF.

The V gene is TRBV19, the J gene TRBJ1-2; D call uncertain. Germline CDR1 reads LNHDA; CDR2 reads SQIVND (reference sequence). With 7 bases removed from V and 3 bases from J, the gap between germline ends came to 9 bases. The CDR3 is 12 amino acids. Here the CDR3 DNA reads TGTGCCAGTACGGGCTCGTACTATGGCTACACCTTC. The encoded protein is CASTGSYYGYTF. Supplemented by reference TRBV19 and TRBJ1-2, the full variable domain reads DGGITQSPKYLFRKEGQNVTLSCEQNLNHDAMYWYRQDPGQGLRLIYYSQIVNDFQKGDIAEGYSVSREKKESFPLTVTSAQKNPTAFYLCASTGSYYGYTFGSGTRLTVV.

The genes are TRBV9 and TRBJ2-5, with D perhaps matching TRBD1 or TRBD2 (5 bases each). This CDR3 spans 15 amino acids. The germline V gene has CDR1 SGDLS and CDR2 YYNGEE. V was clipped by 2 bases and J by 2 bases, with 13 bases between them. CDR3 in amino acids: CASSVSGRPQETQYF. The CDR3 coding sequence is TGTGCCAGCAGCGTCTCGGGACGTCCACAAGAGACCCAGTACTTC.

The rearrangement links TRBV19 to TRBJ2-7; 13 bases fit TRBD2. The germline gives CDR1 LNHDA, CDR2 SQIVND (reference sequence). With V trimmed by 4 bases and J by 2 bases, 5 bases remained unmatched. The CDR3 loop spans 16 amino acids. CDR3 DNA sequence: TGTGCCAGTAGTAGAGGGACTAGCGGGACCCCCTACGAGCAGTACTTC. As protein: CASSRGTSGTPYEQYF. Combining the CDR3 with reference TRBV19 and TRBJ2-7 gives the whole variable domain DGGITQSPKYLFRKEGQNVTLSCEQNLNHDAMYWYRQDPGQGLRLIYYSQIVNDFQKGDIAEGYSVSREKKESFPLTVTSAQKNPTAFYLCASSRGTSGTPYEQYFGPGTRLTVT.

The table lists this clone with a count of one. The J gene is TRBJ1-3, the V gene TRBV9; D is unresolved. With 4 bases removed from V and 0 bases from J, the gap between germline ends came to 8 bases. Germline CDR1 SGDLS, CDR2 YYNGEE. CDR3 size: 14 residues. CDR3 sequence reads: CASSRTTSGNTIYF. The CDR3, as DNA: TGTGCCAGCAGCCGTACTACCTCTGGAAACACCATATATTTT.

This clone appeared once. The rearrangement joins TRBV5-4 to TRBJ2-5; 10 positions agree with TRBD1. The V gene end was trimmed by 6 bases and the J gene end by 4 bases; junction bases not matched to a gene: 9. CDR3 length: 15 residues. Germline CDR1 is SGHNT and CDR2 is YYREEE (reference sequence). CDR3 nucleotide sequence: TGTGCCAGCAATCCTCCGGGGACAGGGGTAGAGACCCAGTACTTC. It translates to CASNPPGTGVETQYF.

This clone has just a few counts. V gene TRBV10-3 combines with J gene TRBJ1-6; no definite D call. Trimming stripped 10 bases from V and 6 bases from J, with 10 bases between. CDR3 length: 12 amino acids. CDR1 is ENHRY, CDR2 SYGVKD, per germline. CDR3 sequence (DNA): TGTGCCACCCGCCCCCTTAATTCACCCCTCCACTTT. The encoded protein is CATRPLNSPLHF.

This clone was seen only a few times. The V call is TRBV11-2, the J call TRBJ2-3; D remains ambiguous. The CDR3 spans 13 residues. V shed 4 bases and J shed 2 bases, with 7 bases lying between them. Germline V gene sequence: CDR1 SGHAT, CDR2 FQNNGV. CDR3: CASSYNPTDTQYF. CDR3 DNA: TGTGCCAGCAGCTATAACCCCACAGATACGCAGTATTTT.

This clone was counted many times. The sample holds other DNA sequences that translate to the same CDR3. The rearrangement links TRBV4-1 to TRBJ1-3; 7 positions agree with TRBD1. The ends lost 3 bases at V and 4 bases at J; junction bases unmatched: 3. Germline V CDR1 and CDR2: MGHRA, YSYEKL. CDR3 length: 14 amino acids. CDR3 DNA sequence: TGCGCCAGCAGCCAGGGGGACAGCGGAAACACCATATATTTT. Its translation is CASSQGDSGNTIYF.

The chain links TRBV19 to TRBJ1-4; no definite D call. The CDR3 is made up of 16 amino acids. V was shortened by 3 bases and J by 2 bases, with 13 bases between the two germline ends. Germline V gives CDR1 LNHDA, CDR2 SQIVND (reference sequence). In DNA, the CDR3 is TGTGCCAGTAGTATCCTGGGAGGATCGACTAATGAAAAACTGTTTTTT. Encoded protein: CASSILGGSTNEKLFF.

The CDR3 region is CAISDSGTYNEQFF. CDR3 nucleotides: TGTGCCATCAGTGATAGTGGGACCTACAATGAGCAGTTCTTC. The chain recombines TRBV10-3 with TRBJ2-1; D ambiguous. The germline V and J ends were trimmed by 3 bases and 2 bases, with 8 bases remaining between them. The V gene's germline CDR1 is ENHRY and CDR2 SYGVKD. The CDR3 length is 14 residues.

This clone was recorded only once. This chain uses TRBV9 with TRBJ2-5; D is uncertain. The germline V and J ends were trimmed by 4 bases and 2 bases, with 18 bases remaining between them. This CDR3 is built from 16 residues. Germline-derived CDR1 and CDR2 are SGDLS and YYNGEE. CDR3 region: CASSPSWGFLQETQYF. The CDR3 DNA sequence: TGTGCCAGCAGCCCAAGTTGGGGTTTCCTACAAGAGACCCAGTACTTC.

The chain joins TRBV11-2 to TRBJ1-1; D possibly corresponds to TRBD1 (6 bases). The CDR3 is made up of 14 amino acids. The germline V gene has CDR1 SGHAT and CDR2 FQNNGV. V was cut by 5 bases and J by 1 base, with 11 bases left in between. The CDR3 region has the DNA TGTGCCAGCAGCCCGGGACAAACGAACACTGAAGCTTTCTTT. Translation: CASSPGQTNTEAFF.